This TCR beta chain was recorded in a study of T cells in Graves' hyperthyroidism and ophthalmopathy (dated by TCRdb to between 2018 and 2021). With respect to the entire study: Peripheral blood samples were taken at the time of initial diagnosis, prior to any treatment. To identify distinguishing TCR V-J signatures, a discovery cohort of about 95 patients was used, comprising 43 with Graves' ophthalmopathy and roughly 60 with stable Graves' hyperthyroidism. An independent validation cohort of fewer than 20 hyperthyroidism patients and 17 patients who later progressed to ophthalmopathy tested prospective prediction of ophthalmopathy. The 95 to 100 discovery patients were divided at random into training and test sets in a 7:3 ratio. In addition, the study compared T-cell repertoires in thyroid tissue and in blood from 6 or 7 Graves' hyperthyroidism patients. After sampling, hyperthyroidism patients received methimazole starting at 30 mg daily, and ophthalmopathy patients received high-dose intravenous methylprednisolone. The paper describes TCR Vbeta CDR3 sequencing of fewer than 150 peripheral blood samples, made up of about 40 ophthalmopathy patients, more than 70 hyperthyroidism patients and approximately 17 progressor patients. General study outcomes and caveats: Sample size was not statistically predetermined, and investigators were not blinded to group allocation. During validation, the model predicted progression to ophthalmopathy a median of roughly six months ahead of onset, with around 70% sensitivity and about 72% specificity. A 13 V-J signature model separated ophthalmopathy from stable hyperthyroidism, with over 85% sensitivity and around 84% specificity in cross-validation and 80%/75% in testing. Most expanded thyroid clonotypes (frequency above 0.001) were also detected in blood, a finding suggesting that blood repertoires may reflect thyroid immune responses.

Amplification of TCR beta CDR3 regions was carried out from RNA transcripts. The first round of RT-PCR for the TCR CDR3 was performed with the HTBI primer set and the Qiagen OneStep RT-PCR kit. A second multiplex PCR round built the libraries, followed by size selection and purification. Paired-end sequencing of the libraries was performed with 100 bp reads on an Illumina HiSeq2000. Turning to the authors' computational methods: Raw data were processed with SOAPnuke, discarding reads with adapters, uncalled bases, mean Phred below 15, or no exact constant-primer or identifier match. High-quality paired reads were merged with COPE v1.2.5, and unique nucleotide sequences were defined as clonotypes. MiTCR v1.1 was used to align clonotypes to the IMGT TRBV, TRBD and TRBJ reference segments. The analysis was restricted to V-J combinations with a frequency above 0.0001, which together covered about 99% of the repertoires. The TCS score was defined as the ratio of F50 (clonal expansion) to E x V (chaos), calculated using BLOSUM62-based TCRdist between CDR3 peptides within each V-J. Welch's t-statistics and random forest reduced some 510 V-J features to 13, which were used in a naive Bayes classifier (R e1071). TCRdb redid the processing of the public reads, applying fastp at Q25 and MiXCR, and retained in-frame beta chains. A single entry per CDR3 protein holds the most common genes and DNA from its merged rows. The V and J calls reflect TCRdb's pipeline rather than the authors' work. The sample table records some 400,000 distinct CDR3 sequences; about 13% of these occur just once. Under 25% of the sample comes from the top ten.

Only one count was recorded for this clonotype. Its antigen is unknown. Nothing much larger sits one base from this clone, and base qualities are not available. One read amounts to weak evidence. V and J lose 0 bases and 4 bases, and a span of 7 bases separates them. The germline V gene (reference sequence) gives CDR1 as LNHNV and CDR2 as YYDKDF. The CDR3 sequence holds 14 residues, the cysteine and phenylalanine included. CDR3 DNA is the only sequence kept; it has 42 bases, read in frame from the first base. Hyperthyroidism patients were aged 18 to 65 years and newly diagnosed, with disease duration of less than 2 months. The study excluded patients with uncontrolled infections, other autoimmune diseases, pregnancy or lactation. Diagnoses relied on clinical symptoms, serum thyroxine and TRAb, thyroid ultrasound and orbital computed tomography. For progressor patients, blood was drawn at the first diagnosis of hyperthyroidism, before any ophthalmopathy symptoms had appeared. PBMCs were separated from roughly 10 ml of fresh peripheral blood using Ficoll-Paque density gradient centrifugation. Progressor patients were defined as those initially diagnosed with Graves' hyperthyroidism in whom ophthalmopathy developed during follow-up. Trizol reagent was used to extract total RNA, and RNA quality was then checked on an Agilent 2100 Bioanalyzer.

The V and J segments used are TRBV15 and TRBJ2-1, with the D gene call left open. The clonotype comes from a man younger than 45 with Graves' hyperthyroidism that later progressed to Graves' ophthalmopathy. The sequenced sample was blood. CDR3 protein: CATSRDEQYNEQFF. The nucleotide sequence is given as TGTGCCACCAGCAGAGATGAGCAGTACAATGAGCAGTTCTTC.